Presented here are 24 T cell receptor beta chains from one specimen sequenced in a study of CD8 T cells in Susac syndrome. Random hexamers served to reverse transcribe roughly 0.45 to 1 ug RNA. A single record per CDR3 protein comes from TCRdb applying MiXCR to the immunoSEQ multiplex PCR reads. The top ten clones hold around 0.13% of a sample with around 150,000 distinct CDR3 sequences, around 95% of them seen once. Sequenced sample: CD4+ T cells from PBMCs. All receptors come from a human donor in good health.

The chain joins TRBV23-1 to TRBJ2-5, with 8 bases aligning to TRBD1. TRBV23-1 is given ORF status, its function remaining uncertain. V was pared by 6 bases and J by 4 bases, with 19 bases of the junction left unmatched. The CDR3 contains 18 residues. The CDR3 loop is CASRPDCPGQGRGETQYF. CDR3 nucleotide sequence: TGCGCCAGCAGACCAGACTGTCCCGGACAGGGCAGAGGAGAGACCCAGTACTTC.

The chain uses TRBV23-1 and TRBJ2-7; TRBD1 matches 11 bases. TRBV23-1 is identified as an open reading frame with a role that is uncertain. V dropped 8 bases and J dropped 3; count of bases not matched to a gene: 6. The CDR3 sequence is 14 residues long. The CDR3 DNA reads TGCGCCAGCCCGAGGGGGACAGGGGGCTACGAGCAGTACTTC. This encodes CASPRGTGGYEQYF.

The chain couples TRBV19 to TRBJ1-4; TRBD1 matches 9 bases. Looked up from germline, CDR1 is LNHDA and CDR2 is SQIVND (reference sequence). This CDR3 is built from 17 residues. The J segment lost 9 bases and the V segment lost 2 bases, leaving 13 bases of the junction unmatched. CDR3 in DNA: TGTGCCAGTAGTATAAGTCGACGTTGGACAGGGGTCCAAAAACTGTTTTTT. Its translation: CASSISRRWTGVQKLFF.

This rearrangement joins TRBV25-1 to TRBJ2-2, with D uncertain. The germline V and J ends were trimmed by 1 base and 3 bases, with 12 bases remaining between them. This CDR3 comprises 16 residues. Germline CDR1 and CDR2: MGHDK and SYGVNS. This CDR3 reads CASSESPTSYTGELFF. CDR3 nucleotide sequence: TGTGCCAGCAGTGAATCCCCGACCTCCTACACCGGGGAGCTGTTTTTT.

The gene calls are TRBV5-6 and TRBJ1-2; D perhaps matches TRBD1 (6 bases). The CDR3 sequence is 13 residues long. Germline CDR1 reads SGHDT; CDR2 reads YYEEEE. Trimming took off 4 bases at V and 6 bases at J, with 13 bases between the two ends. The DNA for the CDR3 is TGTGCCAGCAGCCGGGGGCTCAGGGATGGCTACACCTTC. This codes for CASSRGLRDGYTF.

The chain has TRBV19 and TRBJ1-4; the D is unclear. This CDR3 spans 14 amino acids. V lost 3 bases and J 0 bases, leaving 5 bases between the germline ends. From germline, CDR1 is LNHDA and CDR2 SQIVND (reference sequence). CDR3: CASSISATNEKLFF. The CDR3 coding sequence is TGTGCCAGTAGTATCTCTGCAACTAATGAAAAACTGTTTTTT.

DNA for the CDR3: TGTGCCAGCAGTTATAGCGCCGATCAGCCCCAGCATTTT. Its protein product is CASSYSADQPQHF. The chain has TRBV6-6 and TRBJ1-5; no firm D call. This CDR3 spans 13 amino acids. Trimming took 3 bases from V and 5 from J, leaving 8 bases between them. Germline V gene lookup returns CDR1 MNHNY and CDR2 SVGAGI (reference sequence).

CDR3 nucleotides: TGTGCCAGCAACCTACGGGGGCAGGGGAACACTGAAGCTTTCTTT. This gives the protein CASNLRGQGNTEAFF. The J gene is TRBJ1-1, the V gene TRBV6-5; maybe TRBD1 (6 bases). Germline-derived CDR1 and CDR2 are MNHEY and SVGAGI. V was pared by 7 bases and J by 1 base, with 16 bases between. This CDR3 region has 15 residues.

The rearrangement uses TRBV29-1 and TRBJ1-5; TRBD1 aligns across 8 bases. This CDR3 contains 13 residues. CDR1 SQVTM and CDR2 ANQGSEA come from the germline V gene. Trimming removed 5 bases from V and 4 bases from J; junction bases left unmatched: 4. CDR3 nucleotides: TGCAGCGTTTTGGGACAGGTAAATCAGCCCCAGCATTTT. Encoded protein: CSVLGQVNQPQHF.

The count of this clonotype is one. The chain couples TRBV6-2 or TRBV6-3 to TRBJ1-1; 10 nucleotides agree with TRBD1. J was trimmed by 4 bases and V by 4 bases; bases with no gene match: 12. The CDR3 extends over 17 amino acids. Per germline, CDR1 MNHEY and CDR2 SVGEGT. CDR3 residues: CASSSYPGQGIGTEAFF. DNA for the CDR3: TGTGCCAGCAGTTCCTACCCGGGACAGGGGATCGGCACTGAAGCTTTCTTT.

This clonotype appeared once. The chain carries TRBV2 and TRBJ2-1, with a possible D match to TRBD1 (5 bases). The V gene lost 7 bases and the J gene lost 4 bases, with 11 bases spanning the gap. Germline CDR1 is SNHLY and CDR2 is FYNNEI. The CDR3 sequence is 13 residues long. The CDR3 region has the DNA TGTGCCAGCAACGACAGAGAGTACAATGAGCAGTTCTTC. It encodes CASNDREYNEQFF.

The genes are TRBV10-3 and TRBJ2-7, with D unresolved. The germline CDR1 and CDR2 sequences are ENHRY and SYGVKD. CDR3 length equals 13 residues. The V end was cut by 0 bases, the J end by 4 bases, with 7 bases between. CDR3 DNA sequence: TGTGCCATCAGTGAGTCCGACGGTTACGAGCAGTACTTC. Its protein is CAISESDGYEQYF.

The chain is built from TRBV29-1 and TRBJ2-3; perhaps D is TRBD1 or TRBD2 (5 bases each). This CDR3 contains 15 residues. Germline CDR1 is SQVTM and CDR2 is ANQGSEA. V was shortened by 1 base and J by 2 bases, with 13 bases between the two germline ends. The DNA of the CDR3 is TGCAGCGTTGAAGTATCGGGGCCTCCCACAGATACGCAGTATTTT. This sequence encodes CSVEVSGPPTDTQYF.

The chain has TRBV11-2 and TRBJ2-6; D not resolved. With 5 bases removed from V and 0 bases from J, the gap between germline ends came to 8 bases. Per the germline V gene, CDR1 is SGHAT and CDR2 is FQNNGV. The CDR3 loop spans 15 amino acids. This chain's CDR3 is CASSPIVSGANVLTF. CDR3 sequence (DNA): TGTGCCAGCAGCCCCATCGTCTCTGGGGCCAACGTCCTGACTTTC.

The rearrangement links TRBV4-2 to TRBJ1-2; no clear D gene. CDR1 LGHNA and CDR2 YNFKEQ come from the germline V gene. The CDR3 sequence is 14 residues long. Trimming took 0 bases from V and 5 from J, leaving 10 bases between them. The CDR3, as DNA: TGTGCCAGCAGCCAAGACCTTGGGCAGTATGGCTACACCTTC. Amino acid sequence: CASSQDLGQYGYTF.

A word on this clonotype: The junction does not match germline at one end; this may be a read error. The V gene is TRBV7-8, the J gene TRBJ2-3; TRBD2 aligns across 16 bases. CDR1 and CDR2 from the germline V gene are SGHVS and FQNEAQ. This CDR3 is built from 18 residues. The CDR3 sequence: CASTLNQGLAGGLSTQYF. DNA of the CDR3: TGTGCCAGCACCTTAAACCAGGGACTAGCGGGGGGGCTATCGACGCAGTATTTT.

The chain is built from TRBV10-3 and TRBJ2-6; D remains ambiguous. The V gene's germline CDR1 is ENHRY and CDR2 SYGVKD. The germline V and J ends were trimmed by 2 bases and 3 bases, with 5 bases remaining between them. CDR3 length: 14 residues. CDR3 sequence reads: CAISEGSGANVLTF. CDR3 nucleotide sequence: TGTGCCATCAGTGAGGGTAGTGGGGCCAACGTCCTGACTTTC.

The V and J genes are TRBV12-3 or TRBV12-4 and TRBJ2-1, with D possibly being TRBD2 (5 bases). This CDR3 has 12 amino acids. V was pared by 1 base and J by 8 bases, with 6 bases between. CDR3 nucleotide sequence: TGTGCCAGCAGTTTAGGACTACATGAGCAGTTCTTC. It translates to CASSLGLHEQFF.

The V gene is TRBV12-3 or TRBV12-4, the J gene TRBJ2-1; maybe TRBD2 (6 bases). Between the trimmed V and J ends, which lost 3 bases and 9 bases, there was a span of 9 bases. CDR3 length: 12 amino acids. CDR3 sequence (DNA): TGTGCCAGCAGTTTCTCCGGGGGTGAGCAGTTCTTC. Its translation: CASSFSGGEQFF.

This clonotype has a single count. V gene TRBV4-1 combines with J gene TRBJ1-4; no definite D call. This CDR3 contains 15 residues. Trimming took 1 base from V and 3 from J, leaving 9 bases between them. The germline CDR1 and CDR2 sequences are MGHRA and YSYEKL. The CDR3 is CASSQGRTSNEKLFF. The CDR3 nucleotides read TGCGCCAGCAGCCAAGGACGGACTTCTAATGAAAAACTGTTTTTT.

This chain connects TRBV29-1 to TRBJ2-5; possibly TRBD1 for D (6 bases). The V end lost 6 bases, the J end lost 6 bases, and 23 bases lay between the germline ends. CDR3 length equals 15 residues. CDR1 and CDR2 (germline): SQVTM, ANQGSEA. CDR3 sequence: CSVPPPPGHFQTQYF. In DNA form, the CDR3 reads TGCAGCGTCCCCCCGCCTCCGGGACACTTTCAGACCCAGTACTTC.

V usage is TRBV5-1 and J usage is TRBJ2-7, with 7 bases that match TRBD2. The junction had 4 bases not matched to a gene; V was cut back by 4 bases and J by 0 bases. Per the germline V gene, CDR1 is SGHRS and CDR2 is YFSETQ. CDR3 size: 14 residues. The CDR3 DNA sequence: TGCGCCAGCAGCGGGAGGGATCCCTCCTACGAGCAGTACTTC. Protein product: CASSGRDPSYEQYF.

V usage is TRBV7-8 and J usage is TRBJ1-2, with 7 positions matching TRBD1. From germline, CDR1 is SGHVS and CDR2 FQNEAQ. V shed 5 bases, J shed 8 bases, and the junction held 11 bases outside the gene matches. The CDR3 covers 14 residues. CDR3 nucleotides: TGTGCCAGCAGCCCAGGGGGTTCGTCTATGGGCTACACCTTC. Protein sequence: CASSPGGSSMGYTF.

The chain uses TRBV29-1 and TRBJ2-4; 7 bases agree with TRBD2. V lost 7 bases, J lost 5 bases, and 5 bases stayed unmatched. Looked up from germline, CDR1 is SQVTM and CDR2 is ANQGSEA. The CDR3 runs 12 residues. The CDR3 protein is CSGGEGENIQYF. In DNA form, the CDR3 reads TGCAGCGGGGGGGAGGGTGAAAACATTCAGTACTTC. Based on the CDR3 plus reference TRBV29-1 and TRBJ2-4, the full variable domain is SAVISQKPSRDICQRGTSLTIQCQVDSQVTMMFWYRQQPGQSLTLIATANQGSEATYESGFVIDKFPISRPNLTFSTLTVSNMSPEDSSIYLCSGGEGENIQYFGAGTRLSVL.